A single sample is the source of the 22 T cell receptor beta chains below, sequenced in a study of T-cell memory formation after mild COVID-19 (TCRdb year 2021). The library came from 5' RACE. The sample was run on an Illumina NovaSeq 6000. TCRdb reworked the public reads: Q25 trimming with fastp, MiXCR clone assembly, productive beta chains retained. CDR3 protein duplicates are merged, each entry listing the most common genes and DNA. This sample comprises around 390,000 distinct CDR3 sequences, roughly 15% of them detected only once. Clones ranked in the top ten supply 20% to 25% of the sample. Sequencing used PBMCs or a T cell subset sorted from them (not recorded which). The receptor source for this set is a man between 18 and 29 years old who had mild COVID-19 (a few samples of this study predate the infection). The sample titles of this study are shuffled in the database, so cell type and time point are left out; the donor was told from shared clones.

The rearrangement links TRBV5-4 to TRBJ2-5; perhaps D is TRBD1 or TRBD2 (5 bases each). CDR3 length: 14 residues. Germline assignment: CDR1 SGHNT and CDR2 YYREEE (reference sequence). The V and J ends lost 4 bases and 2 bases respectively, with 12 bases between them. DNA for the CDR3: TGTGCCAGCAGCATCCGGGACGCACAAGAGACCCAGTACTTC. Protein: CASSIRDAQETQYF.

This clonotype was recorded a few times. The CDR3 protein is CSVRTDQETQYF. In nucleotides, the CDR3 is TGCAGCGTCCGGACAGACCAAGAGACCCAGTACTTC. The J gene is TRBJ2-5, the V gene TRBV29-1; TRBD1 is a possible D gene (6 bases). V was trimmed by 6 bases and J by 0 bases, leaving 8 bases between them. CDR1 SQVTM and CDR2 ANQGSEA come from the germline V gene. This CDR3 contains 12 residues.

This clonotype was detected only a few times. The chain links TRBV4-3 to TRBJ1-5; D perhaps matches TRBD1 (5 bases). Germline V lookup: CDR1 LGHNA, CDR2 YSLEER. CDR3 length: 16 amino acids. Trimming cost V 1 base and J 4 bases, with 14 bases left between them. The CDR3 spells CASSQGFGAGNQPQHF. In nucleotides, the CDR3 is TGCGCCAGCAGCCAAGGTTTTGGGGCGGGTAATCAGCCCCAGCATTTT.

The chain carries TRBV7-8 and TRBJ2-3; TRBD2 matches at 13 bases. Trimming at V came to 5 bases and at J to 6 bases, leaving 5 bases not matched to a gene. The CDR3 is 15 amino acids. The germline gives CDR1 SGHVS, CDR2 FQNEAQ. The CDR3 protein is CASSETSGGPDTQYF. In DNA, the CDR3 is TGTGCCAGCAGCGAGACTAGCGGGGGGCCTGATACGCAGTATTTT.

This clonotype was counted only a few times. The rearrangement uses TRBV7-9 and TRBJ1-4, with 9 bases aligning to TRBD1. The CDR3 spans 16 residues. Germline values: CDR1 SEHNR, CDR2 FQNEAQ (reference sequence). Trimming removed 4 bases from V and 7 bases from J; junction bases left unmatched: 10. The CDR3 bases are TGTGCCAGCAGCTCGCACAGGGGGCGTATGGCTGAAAAACTGTTTTTT. Amino acids: CASSSHRGRMAEKLFF.

This sequence joins TRBV7-9 and TRBJ2-2; tentatively, D is TRBD1 or TRBD2 (6 bases each). The length of the CDR3 is 18 residues. Per the germline V gene, CDR1 is SEHNR and CDR2 is FQNEAQ (reference sequence). Trimming removed 7 bases from V and 2 bases from J, with 23 bases in between. CDR3 bases: TGTGCCAGCAACGATGAACGAACGGGGGCCACAAACACCGGGGAGCTGTTTTTT. Translation: CASNDERTGATNTGELFF.

This clonotype turned up a few times. The chain has TRBV7-9 and TRBJ2-5, with D perhaps TRBD1 or TRBD2 (5 bases each). Germline-derived CDR1 and CDR2 are SEHNR and FQNEAQ (reference sequence). V shed 2 bases and J shed 5 bases, with 15 bases lying between them. The CDR3 runs to 15 residues. CDR3 sequence reads: CASSLPQGRRETQYF. The CDR3 nucleotides are TGTGCCAGCAGCTTACCTCAGGGACGGAGGGAGACCCAGTACTTC.

This clonotype was recorded a few times. The rearrangement joins TRBV10-3 to TRBJ2-7; D assignment may be TRBD1 or TRBD2 (5 bases each). Germline V CDR1 and CDR2: ENHRY, SYGVKD. V dropped 0 bases and J dropped 6 bases, with 15 bases sitting between them. CDR3 length equals 15 residues. CDR3 sequence reads: CAISESPGSGGEQYF. CDR3 DNA sequence: TGTGCCATCAGTGAGTCGCCAGGGAGCGGAGGCGAGCAGTACTTC.

The V call is TRBV4-3, the J call TRBJ2-7; D unclear. The CDR3 totals 14 residues. V lost 0 bases, J lost 2 bases, and 8 bases lay in between. Germline CDR1 is LGHNA and CDR2 is YSLEER. This chain's CDR3 is CASSQDKVAYEQYF. Written as DNA, the CDR3 is TGCGCCAGCAGCCAAGATAAGGTCGCCTACGAGCAGTACTTC.

The V gene is TRBV27, the J gene TRBJ2-2; D may be TRBD2 (5 bases). Looked up from germline, CDR1 is MNHEY and CDR2 is SMNVEV (reference sequence). The CDR3 contains 15 residues. V lost 11 bases to trimming and J lost 1 base, with 17 bases between them. CDR3 nucleotide sequence: TGTGCCTCCGGGATGTTTCGAATGAACACCGGGGAGCTGTTTTTT. Its protein product is CASGMFRMNTGELFF.

This chain connects TRBV5-1 to TRBJ2-7, with D hard to call. Trimming left V 4 bases short and J 3 bases short, with 8 bases between. Germline assignment: CDR1 SGHRS and CDR2 YFSETQ. The CDR3 length is 12 residues. The CDR3 spells CASSGRDYEQYF. CDR3 DNA sequence: TGCGCCAGCAGCGGTAGGGACTACGAGCAGTACTTC.

This clonotype was observed a few times. V and J are TRBV7-2 and TRBJ1-6; D call uncertain. Looked up from germline, CDR1 is SGHTA and CDR2 is FQGNSA. V dropped 2 bases and J dropped 8 bases, with 10 bases sitting between them. The CDR3 contains 14 residues. DNA of the CDR3: TGTGCCAGCAGCTTATTTTGGAGGGATTCACCCCTCCACTTT. Its translation is CASSLFWRDSPLHF.

There are a few counts of this clonotype. The rearrangement joins TRBV7-2 to TRBJ2-3; no firm D call. Germline V gene sequence: CDR1 SGHTA, CDR2 FQGNSA. CDR3 length: 15 residues. V lost 2 bases and J lost 7, with 16 bases in between. In DNA, the CDR3 is TGTGCCAGCAGCTTACTGGCCGCCGGCCTACATACGCAGTATTTT. Its translation: CASSLLAAGLHTQYF.

This rearrangement joins TRBV7-8 to TRBJ2-7; tentatively, D is TRBD2 (6 bases). The V end lost 0 bases, the J end lost 4 bases, and 13 bases lay between the germline ends. Per the germline V gene, CDR1 is SGHVS and CDR2 is FQNEAQ. The CDR3 runs to 15 residues. The CDR3 protein is CASSLAARSGYEQYF. For the CDR3, the DNA is TGTGCCAGCAGCTTAGCCGCCAGGAGCGGGTACGAGCAGTACTTC.

This clonotype was seen only a few times. V is TRBV4-1 and J is TRBJ2-1; 10 bases agree with TRBD1. From germline, CDR1 is MGHRA and CDR2 YSYEKL. After removal of 3 bases from V and 7 bases from J, the junction contained 9 bases not matched to a gene. This CDR3 has 16 residues. The DNA of the CDR3 is TGCGCCAGCAGCCAGGCTCCCGGGACAGGGGTGAATGAGCAGTTCTTC. This codes for CASSQAPGTGVNEQFF.

A few counts support this clonotype. V usage is TRBV10-3 and J usage is TRBJ2-3; the match to TRBD2 covers 8 bases. The germline V gene has CDR1 ENHRY and CDR2 SYGVKD. With V trimmed by 7 bases and J by 0 bases, 6 bases remained unmatched. This CDR3 is 15 amino acids long. CDR3 coding DNA: TGTGCCATCACCGTTAGCGGGGTAAGCACAGATACGCAGTATTTT. This encodes CAITVSGVSTDTQYF.

The chain couples TRBV5-1 to TRBJ1-2; D remains unclear. The V gene lost 4 bases and the J gene lost 2 bases, with 9 bases spanning the gap. CDR1 and CDR2 (germline): SGHRS, YFSETQ. The length of the CDR3 is 13 residues. CDR3 DNA: TGCGCCAGCAGCCCTACACAGAACTATGGCTACACCTTC. Translation: CASSPTQNYGYTF.

The chain links TRBV4-2 to TRBJ1-1; a possible D gene is TRBD1 (5 bases). Germline assignment: CDR1 LGHNA and CDR2 YNFKEQ. The germline V and J ends were trimmed by 4 bases and 6 bases, with 15 bases remaining between them. The CDR3 consists of 14 residues. CDR3 sequence (DNA): TGTGCCAGCAGCCCCGGGGGGGGTGGCGCTGAAGCTTTCTTT. The encoded protein is CASSPGGGGAEAFF.

The V call is TRBV30, the J call TRBJ2-7, with D hard to call. This CDR3 has 12 residues. CDR1 GTSNPN and CDR2 SVGIG come from the germline V gene (reference sequence). V lost 5 bases and J lost 3, with 11 bases in between. The CDR3 region has the DNA TGTGCCTGGGGCGACGGAGTCTACGAGCAGTACTTC. Its protein product is CAWGDGVYEQYF.

This clonotype occurred a few times. The V gene is TRBV4-3, the J gene TRBJ1-5; D call uncertain. Trimming stripped 0 bases from V and 4 bases from J, with 4 bases between. Germline loops: CDR1 LGHNA, CDR2 YSLEER. CDR3 length equals 13 residues. Written as DNA, the CDR3 is TGCGCCAGCAGCCAAGATCATAATCAGCCCCAGCATTTT. Its protein product is CASSQDHNQPQHF.

This clonotype was recorded at least ten times. The chain employs TRBV18 and TRBJ2-5; D unresolved. This CDR3 is built from 13 residues. Germline CDR1 is KGHSH and CDR2 is LQKENI. V was shortened by 1 base and J by 1 base, with 4 bases between the two germline ends. The CDR3: CASSPRSQETQYF. The DNA of the CDR3 is TGTGCCAGCTCACCACGTTCCCAAGAGACCCAGTACTTC.

This chain uses TRBV6-5 with TRBJ1-6; the match to TRBD1 covers 7 bases. The V segment lost 5 bases and the J segment 7 bases; nucleotides outside the gene matches: 8. CDR3 length: 15 residues. Per germline, CDR1 MNHEY and CDR2 SVGAGI. The chain's CDR3 is CASSVRQGNNSPLHF. CDR3 coding DNA: TGTGCCAGCAGTGTTCGACAGGGAAACAATTCACCCCTCCACTTT.